This is a list of T cell receptor beta chains from one sample in a study of blood T cell repertoires in COVID-19. Clones were read by immunoSEQ multiplex PCR, and TCRdb kept only the in-frame ones, dropping some. The sample contains about 26,000 clones, roughly 66% of which appear only once. Sequencing was done on a sample of peripheral blood. Receptors originate from a man aged 60 to 69 with active or convalescent COVID-19. The CDR3 runs from the conserved cysteine through the conserved F or W. Each record gives: CDR3 DNA, CDR3 protein, D gene, clone size, J gene, V gene. A D gene is named only where the DNA matches it firmly. Only part of the rows carry a size: once, few, many, or a class if the clone is expanded.

TGTGCCAGTACCCAAGACAGGGCCCGGACCACCGGGGAGCTGTTTTTT CASTQDRARTTGELFF TRBD1 NA TRBJ2-2 TRBV19
TGTGCCAGCAGCTTAAAAGCAGGGGGCGGGCAGCCCCAGCATTTT CASSLKAGGGQPQHF TRBD1 NA TRBJ1-5 TRBV7-8
TGTGCCAGCAGTGAATTCAGGGGCGGCACAGATACGCAGTATTTT CASSEFRGGTDTQYF NA few TRBJ2-3 TRBV25-1
TGTGCCAGCAGGACAAACGATAGGGGCTCACCCCTCCACTTT CASRTNDRGSPLHF NA NA TRBJ1-6 TRBV6-5
TGTGCCAGCAGCGTTGACAGCGGGAGCGGGGTTCTGGAGACCCAGTACTTC CASSVDSGSGVLETQYF TRBD2 NA TRBJ2-5 TRBV9
TGTGCCAGCAGCTCCGAGGCGGGGGGGCAGGGGCGCAATCAGCCCCAGCATTTT CASSSEAGGQGRNQPQHF NA NA TRBJ1-5 TRBV7-2
TGTGCCAGCAGCCAGGGACAGTTTCTTGAAGCTTTCTTT CASSQGQFLEAFF TRBD1 NA TRBJ1-1 TRBV14
TGTGCCAGCAGCAAAGGTCAGCGGGGCTCCTACGAGCAGTACTTC CASSKGQRGSYEQYF NA NA TRBJ2-7 TRBV21-1
TGTGCCAGCAGTTACTCGAAAGGGAGTCGGACTGAAGCTTTCTTT CASSYSKGSRTEAFF NA NA TRBJ1-1 TRBV6-5
TGTGCCAGCAGCGTAGGGACAGTTTCCTACGAGCAGTACTTC CASSVGTVSYEQYF NA NA TRBJ2-7 TRBV9
TGCGCCAGCAGCTTGTTTATCGGGACTCAGAACACCGGGGAGCTGTTTTTT CASSLFIGTQNTGELFF NA few TRBJ2-2 TRBV5-1
TGTGCCAGCAGCGTCCAGACAGGGGACACCGGGGAGCTGTTTTTT CASSVQTGDTGELFF TRBD1 medium-sized TRBJ2-2 TRBV9
TGTGCCAGCAGCAACCGGACAGGGGGTAATAACTATGGCTACACCTTC CASSNRTGGNNYGYTF NA NA TRBJ1-2 TRBV21-1
TGTGCCAGCAGCAATGAACCCCAGGGAAACACCATATATTTT CASSNEPQGNTIYF NA once TRBJ1-3 TRBV9
TGTGCCAGCAGTACCCTAGCGGGAGGGCCAAATGAGCAGTTCTTC CASSTLAGGPNEQFF TRBD2 NA TRBJ2-1 TRBV6-5